The 15 T cell receptor beta chains listed next were all sequenced from one sample in a study of radiation and T cells in renal cell carcinoma. Time point: blood 2 weeks post-SBRT. Stated treatment: 15 Gy SBRT to primary tumor, nephrectomy 4 weeks later. Libraries were prepared by immunoSEQ multiplex PCR; TCRdb keeps only in-frame clonotypes and omits some of them. Of over 55,000 clones detected, around 76% appear once; the ten largest clones hold over 6%. Specimen: blood, collected from a patient whose treatment included radiotherapy and nephrectomy. These receptors were collected from a man in his sixties with renal cell carcinoma.

This chain uses TRBV4-1 with TRBJ2-2, with D perhaps assigned TRBD1 or TRBD2 (6 bases each). The CDR3 is 18 amino acids. Trimming removed 3 bases at V and 1 base at J, with 18 bases between. The V gene's germline CDR1 is MGHRA and CDR2 YSYEKL. The CDR3 loop reads CASSHNKGGSRNTGELFF. The CDR3 nucleotides read TGCGCCAGCAGCCACAACAAGGGGGGATCACGGAACACCGGGGAGCTGTTTTTT.

The J gene is TRBJ1-1, the V gene TRBV29-1; TRBD1 matches at 7 bases. The CDR3 extends over 11 amino acids. Germline V gene lookup returns CDR1 SQVTM and CDR2 ANQGSEA. Unmatched junction bases numbered 9, after V lost 5 bases and J lost 12 bases. CDR3 sequence (DNA): TGCAGCGTTCAGGGGGGAGGGGAAACTTTCTTT. Translation: CSVQGGGETFF.

This rearrangement joins TRBV7-2 to TRBJ1-2, with TRBD1 matching over 10 bases. After removal of 1 base from V and 3 bases from J, the junction contained 11 bases not matched to a gene. The CDR3 sequence is 18 residues long. The germline gives CDR1 SGHTA, CDR2 FQGNSA. The CDR3 loop reads CASSLELLGTGDDYGYTF. The CDR3 coding sequence is TGTGCCAGCAGCTTAGAGCTACTCGGGACAGGGGACGACTATGGCTACACCTTC.

V usage is TRBV19 and J usage is TRBJ1-1; 8 bases are a match to TRBD1. V dropped 8 bases and J dropped 6; count of bases not matched to a gene: 11. The CDR3 totals 14 residues. Germline CDR1 is LNHDA and CDR2 is SQIVND (reference sequence). CDR3 protein: CASSGTGPSSEAFF. CDR3 nucleotide sequence: TGTGCCAGTTCCGGGACAGGACCCTCCTCTGAAGCTTTCTTT. Filled out from reference TRBV19 and TRBJ1-1, the complete variable domain reads DGGITQSPKYLFRKEGQNVTLSCEQNLNHDAMYWYRQDPGQGLRLIYYSQIVNDFQKGDIAEGYSVSREKKESFPLTVTSAQKNPTAFYLCASSGTGPSSEAFFGQGTRLTVV.

In its sample, this clone was seen a few times. This chain joins TRBV9 and TRBJ2-3; the match to TRBD2 covers 8 bases. This CDR3 region has 15 residues. Unmatched junction bases numbered 4, after V lost 1 base and J lost 3 bases. Germline V lookup: CDR1 SGDLS, CDR2 YYNGEE. For the CDR3, the DNA is TGTGCCAGCAGCGTATTAGCGGGAAGTACAGATACGCAGTATTTT. Its protein product is CASSVLAGSTDTQYF.

The chain is built from TRBV2 and TRBJ1-5, with D possibly being TRBD1 (6 bases). Germline V gives CDR1 SNHLY, CDR2 FYNNEI. The germline V and J ends were trimmed by 4 bases and 0 bases, with 10 bases remaining between them. This CDR3 comprises 15 residues. In nucleotides, the CDR3 is TGTGCCAGCAGTGGAGAGGGACATAGCAATCAGCCCCAGCATTTT. Encoded protein: CASSGEGHSNQPQHF.

V gene TRBV5-1 combines with J gene TRBJ2-7; tentative D call: TRBD2 (5 bases). CDR1 SGHRS and CDR2 YFSETQ come from the germline V gene. The CDR3 runs 15 residues. Trimming shortened V by 3 bases and J by 0 bases, and 13 bases separated the two germline ends. CDR3 sequence (DNA): TGCGCCAGCAGCTCCGGACTGATAAGCTCCTACGAGCAGTACTTC. Translated: CASSSGLISSYEQYF.

The chain couples TRBV4-1 to TRBJ2-7; the D is unclear. This CDR3 spans 15 amino acids. V was cut by 0 bases and J by 0 bases, with 9 bases left in between. Germline V gives CDR1 MGHRA, CDR2 YSYEKL. CDR3 protein: CASSQDRGNSYEQYF. CDR3 nucleotides: TGCGCCAGCAGCCAAGATCGAGGAAACTCCTACGAGCAGTACTTC.

The chain recombines TRBV11-2 with TRBJ1-6; tentatively, D is TRBD1 (5 bases). Trimming cost V 6 bases and J 7 bases, with 13 bases left between them. The germline gives CDR1 SGHAT, CDR2 FQNNGV. The CDR3 has 14 amino acids. The CDR3 loop is CASSRFGGNSPLHF. The CDR3 DNA sequence: TGTGCCAGCAGTCGCTTCGGGGGGAATTCACCCCTCCACTTT.

The genes are TRBV5-1 and TRBJ2-2, with TRBD2 matching over 9 bases. Germline V CDR1 and CDR2: SGHRS, YFSETQ. The CDR3 contains 18 residues. J lost 5 bases, V lost 0 bases, and 11 bases had no gene match. CDR3 protein: CASSLDTRASGTTGELFF. As DNA, the CDR3 is TGCGCCAGCAGCTTGGATACGCGGGCTAGCGGGACTACCGGGGAGCTGTTTTTT.

The sample holds one count of this clone. V is TRBV29-1 and J is TRBJ2-3; D unclear. The V gene lost 0 bases and the J gene lost 4 bases, with 2 bases spanning the gap. The CDR3 spans 11 residues. CDR1 SQVTM and CDR2 ANQGSEA come from the germline V gene. The CDR3 region is CSVEEPDTQYF. The CDR3 bases are TGCAGCGTTGAAGAGCCAGATACGCAGTATTTT.

CDR3 amino acids: CASKRLAGSTDTQYF. CDR3 DNA: TGTGCCAGCAAAAGACTAGCGGGATCCACAGATACGCAGTATTTT. The chain joins TRBV6-6 to TRBJ2-3; 11 bases are a match to TRBD2. Germline-derived CDR1 and CDR2 are MNHNY and SVGAGI (reference sequence). The V segment lost 7 bases and the J segment 2 bases; nucleotides outside the gene matches: 5. The CDR3 loop spans 15 amino acids.

The rearrangement joins TRBV5-8 to TRBJ1-4; TRBD1 matches 8 bases. The germline V gene encodes CDR1 SGHTS and CDR2 YDEGEE. The CDR3 runs 17 residues. V was clipped by 4 bases and J by 5 bases; unmatched bases: 13. The CDR3 region is CASSRVRDRGRNEKLFF. The CDR3 nucleotides read TGTGCCAGCAGCAGAGTCCGAGACAGGGGCAGAAATGAAAAACTGTTTTTT. Full variable domain (rest looked up from reference TRBV5-8 and TRBJ1-4): EAGVTQSPTHLIKTRGQQATLRCSPISGHTSVYWYQQALGLGLQFLLWYDEGEERNRGNFPPRFSGRQFPNYSSELNVNALELEDSALYLCASSRVRDRGRNEKLFFGSGTQLSVL.

This chain uses TRBV7-2 with TRBJ2-1, with D perhaps matching TRBD2 (5 bases). This CDR3 contains 13 residues. Looked up from germline, CDR1 is SGHTA and CDR2 is FQGNSA. Trimming took off 1 base at V and 9 bases at J, with 10 bases between the two ends. CDR3 bases: TGTGCCAGCAGCTTAGGCCCCGAGGGTGAGCAGTTCTTC. This translates into CASSLGPEGEQFF. The full variable domain, rest sourced from reference TRBV7-2 and TRBJ2-1, is GAGVSQSPSNKVTEKGKDVELRCDPISGHTALYWYRQSLGQGLEFLIYFQGNSAPDKSGLPSDRFSAERTGGSVSTLTIQRTQQEDSAVYLCASSLGPEGEQFFGPGTRLTVL.

The chain employs TRBV7-8 and TRBJ1-5, with D tentatively TRBD1 (5 bases). V was trimmed by 1 base and J by 0 bases, leaving 13 bases between them. Germline V gene data show CDR1 as SGHVS and CDR2 as FQNEAQ. The CDR3 consists of 17 residues. CDR3 sequence reads: CASSLDRQSNSNQPQHF. The CDR3 DNA reads as TGTGCCAGCAGCTTAGACCGACAGAGTAATAGCAATCAGCCCCAGCATTTT.